This TCR beta chain was captured in a study of cytomegalovirus exposure and HLA in healthy donors. Study background: Membership in the Caucasian-associated ancestry cluster was found for around four fifths of roughly 360 genotyped donors.

The ends lost 6 bases at V and 2 bases at J; junction bases unmatched: 7. The CDR3 loop spans 15 amino acids. Germline V lookup: CDR1 SGHTA, CDR2 FQGNSA. Concerning this clone: The antigen is unknown.

Broader study findings: About 87% or about 30% of the time was how often most TCR beta V segments were productive, according to an earlier analysis. Reportedly, TCR beta sequences accurately predicted HLA-A and HLA-B alleles in most subjects.

The study ran its PCR with 60 Vbeta and 13 Jbeta primers. In the original workflow: About 10 million shared chains were among about 80 million unique TCR beta chains counted in a later analysis. Libraries were prepared by immunoSEQ multiplex PCR; TCRdb keeps only in-frame clonotypes and omits some of them. The V and J calls and clone size were taken over from that table, and D and trimming were inferred from the DNA. This table holds more than 95,000 clones, around 72% found once. This receptor was obtained from a man younger than 45 in good health and CMV-seronegative. The rearrangement joins TRBV7-2 to TRBJ1-5; the match to TRBD1 covers 7 bases. Sequencing input: PBMCs. CDR3 bases: TGTGCCAGCAGTTCCTCAGGGGGGCGCAATCAGCCCCAGCATTTT. Translated, it gives CASSSSGGRNQPQHF. Supplemented by reference TRBV7-2 and TRBJ1-5, the full variable domain reads GAGVSQSPSNKVTEKGKDVELRCDPISGHTALYWYRQSLGQGLEFLIYFQGNSAPDKSGLPSDRFSAERTGGSVSTLTIQRTQQEDSAVYLCASSSSGGRNQPQHFGDGTRLSIL.